This T cell receptor beta chain was captured in a study of naive and memory T cell subsets. Notes on the study in general: RNA-based TCR counts may shift with T cell activation and differentiation. From naive to CM, EM and EMRA, diversity decreased and Gini increased. Especially in CD8 cells, naive repertoires contained a few larger clonotypes, possibly CD45RA-re-expressing memory cells.

Four subsets defined by CD45RA and CD27 were sorted after CD3, CD4, CD8 and live/dead staining. An equimolar mix of two oligonucleotides served as the beta constant-region primer for TRBC1 and TRBC2. Nested alpha and beta constant-region primers with the SP2 primer drove four PCR rounds on ligated cDNA. TCRdb passed the UMI-ligation and nested PCR reads through MiXCR, listing each CDR3 protein once. Altogether 150,000 or so distinct CDR3 sequences are present, 22% being singletons, with the ten largest covering 0.085% to 0.11%. CDR1 is SQVTM and CDR2 is ANQGSEA in the germline V gene. The CDR3 consists of 15 residues. The ends were cut back, 4 bases at V and 5 bases at J, with 20 bases in the middle. A note on this clonotype: Its antigen is unidentified.

Specimen: naive CD4+ T cells from blood. This sequence joins TRBV29-1 and TRBJ2-5; D is ambiguous. The clonotype comes from a human donor in good health. The CDR3 sequence is CSVGPRTPVSETQYF. CDR3 bases: TGCAGCGTTGGCCCCAGGACGCCCGTTTCGGAGACCCAGTACTTC.